One sample yielded the 28 T cell receptor beta chains listed below, sequenced in a study of radiation and T cells in renal cell carcinoma. Some clones are missing from TCRdb's copy, which holds only in-frame ones; the method was immunoSEQ multiplex PCR. Of 120,000 or so clones in the sample, around 81% were seen once. Time point specified: blood 2 weeks post-SBRT. The treatment: 15 Gy SBRT to primary tumor, nephrectomy 4 weeks later. The specimen was blood, collected from a patient whose treatment included radiotherapy and nephrectomy. Receptors originate from a man in his fifties with renal cell carcinoma.

The chain links TRBV28 to TRBJ2-7; D may correspond to TRBD1 or TRBD2 (5 bases each). The germline V gene has CDR1 MDHEN and CDR2 SYDVKM. The CDR3 is made up of 12 amino acids. V lost 3 bases to trimming and J lost 12 bases, with 15 bases between them. The CDR3 spells CASSFEGRRPYF. The DNA of the CDR3 is TGTGCCAGCAGTTTTGAGGGGCGCAGGCCGTACTTC.

This chain joins TRBV15 and TRBJ2-3, with 9 bases lining up with TRBD1. CDR1 is LNHNV, CDR2 YYDKDF, per germline (reference sequence). With 5 bases clipped from V and 13 bases from J, the junction kept 19 bases outside the gene matches. There are 16 residues in the CDR3. In DNA form, the CDR3 reads TGTGCCACCAGCGCGGGGACAGGGATGGGAGCGCGGATTGAGTATTTT. Amino acids: CATSAGTGMGARIEYF. Variable domain in full (rest from reference TRBV15 and TRBJ2-3): DAMVIQNPRYQVTQFGKPVTLSCSQTLNHNVMYWYQQKSSQAPKLLFHYYDKDFNNEADTPDNFQSRRPNTSFCFLDIRSPGLGDTAMYLCATSAGTGMGARIEYFGPGTRLTVL.

V gene TRBV27 combines with J gene TRBJ2-7; 9 bases fit TRBD1. Trimming took 3 bases from V and 4 from J; bases not matched to a gene: 4. In germline, CDR1 is MNHEY, CDR2 SMNVEV (reference sequence). The length of the CDR3 is 14 residues. The chain's CDR3 is CASSLGQGQYEQYF. In DNA form, the CDR3 reads TGTGCCAGCAGTTTGGGACAGGGCCAGTACGAGCAGTACTTC.

This clone was picked up one time. The CDR3: CASSPNQRTDTQYF. In nucleotides, the CDR3 is TGTGCCAGTAGTCCTAATCAGCGCACAGATACGCAGTATTTT. The chain is built from TRBV19 and TRBJ2-3; no clear D gene. The V end was cut by 5 bases, the J end by 1 base, with 10 bases between. The CDR3 is made up of 14 amino acids. Germline assignment: CDR1 LNHDA and CDR2 SQIVND (reference sequence).

The rearrangement links TRBV7-9 to TRBJ2-1; 9 nucleotides align to TRBD2. The junction had 7 bases not matched to a gene; V was cut back by 1 base and J by 9 bases. This CDR3 region has 15 residues. The germline CDR1 and CDR2 sequences are SEHNR and FQNEAQ (reference sequence). For the CDR3, the DNA is TGTGCCAGCAGCTTAGACCTAGCGGGGTCGACTGAGCAGTTCTTC. Translated: CASSLDLAGSTEQFF.

In its sample, this clone was seen once. V and J are TRBV13 and TRBJ2-7; 14 bases match TRBD2. After removal of 1 base from V and 3 bases from J, the junction contained 11 bases not matched to a gene. Germline V lookup: CDR1 PRHDT, CDR2 FYEKMQ (reference sequence). This CDR3 is 19 amino acids long. The CDR3 DNA reads as TGTGCCAGCAGCTTAGATGGCCGACTAGCGGGAGGGCCTCACTACGAGCAGTACTTC. As protein: CASSLDGRLAGGPHYEQYF.

This chain joins TRBV19 and TRBJ1-2; 9 nucleotides agree with TRBD1. J was trimmed by 7 bases and V by 4 bases; bases with no gene match: 7. Germline CDR1 reads LNHDA; CDR2 reads SQIVND (reference sequence). This CDR3 spans 14 amino acids. The CDR3 reads CASSTGQGSRGYTF. The CDR3 nucleotides are TGTGCCAGTAGTACGGGACAGGGCTCGCGTGGCTACACCTTC.

The gene calls are TRBV7-2 and TRBJ2-7, with a possible D match to TRBD1 (5 bases). This CDR3 contains 15 residues. Germline assignment: CDR1 SGHTA and CDR2 FQGNSA. V gave up 6 bases and J gave up 2 bases, with 17 bases separating them. CDR3 DNA sequence: TGTGCCAGCAGGTATCGACAGATTATCACCTACGAGCAGTACTTC. It yields the protein CASRYRQIITYEQYF.

The V and J genes are TRBV2 and TRBJ2-3; 8 bases line up with TRBD2. The V gene's germline CDR1 is SNHLY and CDR2 FYNNEI. With V trimmed by 11 bases and J by 5 bases, 9 bases remained unmatched. CDR3 length: 13 residues. The CDR3, as DNA: TGTGCCGGCCAGCGGGAGTTCGGAGATACGCAGTATTTT. It yields the protein CAGQREFGDTQYF.

This clone is a singleton in its sample. The chain joins TRBV7-9 to TRBJ2-7; D might be TRBD2 (5 bases). V gave up 5 bases and J gave up 7 bases, with 18 bases separating them. Germline loops: CDR1 SEHNR, CDR2 FQNEAQ (reference sequence). The CDR3 extends over 14 amino acids. For the CDR3, the DNA is TGTGCCAGCAGCCATGTCGCTCCCGGGGTGGAGCAGTACTTC. This gives the protein CASSHVAPGVEQYF.

This CDR3 is CASSLAQGGAFEKLFF. The CDR3 DNA reads TGCGCCAGCAGCTTGGCCCAAGGGGGCGCGTTTGAAAAACTGTTTTTT. The chain recombines TRBV5-1 with TRBJ1-4; 7 positions match TRBD1. With V trimmed by 0 bases and J by 7 bases, 9 bases remained unmatched. Germline CDR1 and CDR2: SGHRS and YFSETQ. The CDR3 runs 16 residues.

The chain recombines TRBV9 with TRBJ2-3; 14 bases align to TRBD2. This CDR3 spans 20 amino acids. V was pared by 0 bases and J by 5 bases, with 14 bases of the junction left unmatched. Germline V gene sequence: CDR1 SGDLS, CDR2 YYNGEE. The CDR3 here is CASSVGSGLAGVELGDTQYF. CDR3 coding DNA: TGTGCCAGCAGCGTAGGTTCGGGACTAGCGGGAGTGGAGTTGGGAGATACGCAGTATTTT.

This clone came up a few times. The chain carries TRBV27 and TRBJ1-5; 7 positions agree with TRBD1. V lost 6 bases and J lost 7; bases outside the gene matches: 12. The length of the CDR3 is 15 residues. The germline gives CDR1 MNHEY, CDR2 SMNVEV (reference sequence). The chain's CDR3 is CASRGSTGPGQPQHF. The CDR3 nucleotides are TGTGCCAGCAGAGGATCGACAGGGCCGGGGCAGCCCCAGCATTTT.

This clone was detected only a few times. The rearrangement links TRBV4-2 to TRBJ2-7; D not certain. Germline-derived CDR1 and CDR2 are LGHNA and YNFKEQ. The CDR3 covers 12 residues. The V end was cut by 4 bases, the J end by 4 bases, with 8 bases between. As DNA, the CDR3 is TGTGCCAGCAGCCCTAGTGGTTACGAGCAGTACTTC. Amino acids: CASSPSGYEQYF.

CDR3 region: CASSVRGSASGNTIYF. CDR3 bases: TGTGCCAGCAGCGTCAGGGGTTCGGCCTCTGGAAACACCATATATTTT. The chain has TRBV9 and TRBJ1-3; D is perhaps TRBD1 (6 bases). The CDR3 sequence is 16 residues long. V dropped 2 bases and J dropped 0 bases, with 12 bases sitting between them. Germline-derived CDR1 and CDR2 are SGDLS and YYNGEE.

This chain joins TRBV9 and TRBJ1-2, with TRBD1 as a possible D gene (5 bases). This CDR3 region has 14 residues. Germline V CDR1 and CDR2: SGDLS, YYNGEE. Trimming pared 3 bases from V and 4 bases from J, leaving 13 bases between. The CDR3 loop reads CASSEEVGRYGYTF. The CDR3 region has the DNA TGTGCCAGCAGCGAAGAAGTGGGACGCTATGGCTACACCTTC. Full variable domain (outside the CDR3, taken from reference TRBV9 and TRBJ1-2): DSGVTQTPKHLITATGQRVTLRCSPRSGDLSVYWYQQSLDQGLQFLIQYYNGEERAKGNILERFSAQQFPDLHSELNLSSLELGDSALYFCASSEEVGRYGYTFGSGTRLTVV.

This chain links TRBV6-4 with TRBJ1-6; D remains ambiguous. The CDR3 is made up of 13 amino acids. Germline loops: CDR1 MRHNA, CDR2 SNTAGT. V gave up 2 bases and J gave up 10 bases, with 9 bases separating them. For the CDR3, the DNA is TGTGCCAGCAGTGACATTCCGGGATCACCCCTCCACTTT. Translated, it gives CASSDIPGSPLHF.

This chain connects TRBV2 to TRBJ2-7; TRBD2 matches at 9 bases. Germline V CDR1 and CDR2: SNHLY, FYNNEI. V was clipped by 3 bases and J by 9 bases; unmatched bases: 6. The CDR3 consists of 13 residues. The CDR3 loop reads CASSDGTSFVQYF. Here the CDR3 DNA reads TGTGCCAGCAGTGACGGGACTAGCTTTGTGCAGTACTTC.

This clone turned up a few times. V is TRBV27 and J is TRBJ2-2, with no clear D. CDR1 is MNHEY and CDR2 is SMNVEV in the germline V gene (reference sequence). Trimming shortened V by 4 bases and J by 6 bases, and 9 bases separated the two germline ends. This CDR3 has 13 amino acids. In nucleotides, the CDR3 is TGTGCCAGCAGTTCGGTCGTGGCCGGGGAGCTGTTTTTT. As protein: CASSSVVAGELFF.

This clone showed up just once. This chain joins TRBV5-1 and TRBJ2-1; a weak D match, TRBD1 (6 bases). The germline V gene encodes CDR1 SGHRS and CDR2 YFSETQ. Trimming removed 2 bases from V and 0 bases from J, with 12 bases in between. CDR3 size: 16 residues. CDR3 bases: TGCGCCAGCAGCTTACAGGGTGAGAGCTCCTACAATGAGCAGTTCTTC. This encodes CASSLQGESSYNEQFF.

The chain employs TRBV14 and TRBJ1-2; D gene uncertain. The V end lost 2 bases, the J end lost 4 bases, and 8 bases lay between the germline ends. Germline V gene data show CDR1 as SGHDN and CDR2 as FVKESK. The CDR3 contains 13 residues. The DNA of the CDR3 is TGTGCCAGCAGCCAATACATAAGCTATGGCTACACCTTC. It yields the protein CASSQYISYGYTF. Full variable domain (rest looked up from reference TRBV14 and TRBJ1-2): EAGVTQFPSHSVIEKGQTVTLRCDPISGHDNLYWYRRVMGKEIKFLLHFVKESKQDESGMPNNRFLAERTGGTYSTLKVQPAELEDSGVYFCASSQYISYGYTFGSGTRLTVV.

The chain combines TRBV7-2 with TRBJ1-1, with D perhaps TRBD1 (6 bases). Germline CDR1 SGHTA, CDR2 FQGNSA. The CDR3 has 14 residues. V lost 4 bases and J 5 bases, leaving 14 bases between the germline ends. In nucleotides, the CDR3 is TGTGCCAGCAGCTCGCTGGGGGGCCGGACTGAAGCTTTCTTT. Its translation: CASSSLGGRTEAFF.

V usage is TRBV6-6 and J usage is TRBJ1-5, with D perhaps matching TRBD1 (6 bases). CDR1 is MNHNY and CDR2 is SVGAGI in the germline V gene (reference sequence). CDR3 length equals 16 residues. Trimming shortened V by 4 bases and J by 1 base, and 14 bases separated the two germline ends. The CDR3 region has the DNA TGTGCCAGCAGTTCTCGAACAGGGCCCAGCAATCAGCCCCAGCATTTT. It translates to CASSSRTGPSNQPQHF.

The rearrangement joins TRBV4-1 to TRBJ2-5; the D gene is possibly TRBD1 (7 bases). Trimming left V 2 bases short and J 4 bases short, with 11 bases between. This CDR3 is 14 amino acids long. Germline CDR1 is MGHRA and CDR2 is YSYEKL. CDR3 residues: CASSQTQGGETQYF. CDR3 sequence (DNA): TGCGCCAGCAGCCAAACCCAGGGGGGAGAGACCCAGTACTTC.

The chain links TRBV11-3 to TRBJ1-6, with D unclear. Trimming shortened V by 4 bases and J by 3 bases, and 4 bases separated the two germline ends. This CDR3 contains 13 residues. The germline V gene encodes CDR1 SGHNT and CDR2 YENEEA. Written as DNA, the CDR3 is TGTGCCAGCAGCTCCAGCTATAATTCACCCCTCCACTTT. Translation gives CASSSSYNSPLHF.

In its sample, this clone was seen once. This chain connects TRBV29-1 to TRBJ2-1, with D hard to call. V was shortened by 5 bases and J by 7 bases, with 12 bases between the two germline ends. CDR3 length equals 12 residues. Germline CDR1 reads SQVTM; CDR2 reads ANQGSEA. The DNA of the CDR3 is TGCAGCGTTCATGAAAAGGGTAATGAGCAGTTCTTC. The encoded protein is CSVHEKGNEQFF.

As concerns this clone: Other DNA sequences in this sample translate to the same CDR3. This chain uses TRBV7-2 with TRBJ2-1; unclear D gene. The germline V gene encodes CDR1 SGHTA and CDR2 FQGNSA. V was shortened by 1 base and J by 7 bases, with 8 bases between the two germline ends. This CDR3 contains 13 residues. In DNA form, the CDR3 reads TGTGCCAGCAGCTTAGTGAGAGGTAATGAGCAGTTCTTC. Residues: CASSLVRGNEQFF.

This chain uses TRBV9 with TRBJ1-4, with D perhaps TRBD1 (5 bases). V was shortened by 3 bases and J by 2 bases, with 11 bases between the two germline ends. The CDR3 has 15 residues. Germline V CDR1 and CDR2: SGDLS, YYNGEE. CDR3 bases: TGTGCCAGCAGCGCCGGGGCGGTCACTAATGAAAAACTGTTTTTT. As protein: CASSAGAVTNEKLFF.